The entry below describes one T cell receptor beta chain. Its target is unknown. This entry is derived from a study of T cell responses to AZD1222 COVID-19 vaccine. Study observations and caveats: At baseline, seropositivity was found in only 5 to 7 AZD1222 recipients. Repertoire sampling was restricted to post-peak T cell response timepoints.

Germline lookup yields CDR1 MNHNY and CDR2 SVGAGI (reference sequence). J was trimmed by 6 bases and V by 7 bases; bases with no gene match: 10. The CDR3 runs to 15 residues. Only in-frame clones appear in the TCRdb table, and some are missing; sequencing was by immunoSEQ multiplex PCR. This sample has some 180,000 clones; approximately 94% occur once, and the top ten carry 1.6%. Material: peripheral blood, obtained 28 days after the second AZD1222 dose. The chain recombines TRBV6-6 with TRBJ2-2; 8 bases map to TRBD1. The TCR sequence derives from an adult who received the AZD1222 COVID-19 vaccine. In nucleotides, the CDR3 is TGTGCCAGCATCACCTGGACAGGGCTCTCCGGGGAGCTGTTTTTT. Translation: CASITWTGLSGELFF.